Listed below are T cell receptor beta chains from one sample, sequenced in a study of T cells after yellow fever vaccination. One entry per CDR3 protein results from TCRdb running MiXCR on the 5' RACE reads. The sample records approximately 250,000 distinct CDR3 sequences, over 3% being singletons. Sequenced here: PBMCs, sampled 15 days after the yellow fever booster vaccination. Receptors originate from a man aged 18 to 35 who received the YFV17D yellow fever vaccine. CDR3s include the opening cysteine and the closing phenylalanine or tryptophan. D genes are given only for firm matches. Clone size is stated in some rows and not others, as once, few, many or a class when expanded.

size	V	length	J	D	CDR3	DNA
many	TRBV20-1	14	TRBJ2-3	.	CSAPRQSSTDTQYF	TGCAGTGCCCCTAGACAGAGCTCCACAGATACGCAGTATTTT
many	TRBV3-1	16	TRBJ2-6	.	CASSQDMGTGANVLTF	TGTGCCAGCAGCCAAGATATGGGAACTGGGGCCAACGTCCTGACTTTC
many	TRBV5-6	13	TRBJ2-5	.	CASSLGDAISQYF	TGTGCCAGCAGCTTGGGTGACGCCATATCCCAGTACTTC
many	TRBV3-1	15	TRBJ1-1	.	CASSQAGQLNTEAFF	TGTGCCAGCAGCCAAGCGGGACAACTTAACACTGAAGCTTTCTTT
many	TRBV10-1	15	TRBJ2-7	TRBD1	CASSHTARGRGEQYF	TGCGCCAGCAGCCACACAGCCAGGGGGCGAGGCGAGCAGTACTTC
.	TRBV12-3/TRBV12-4	14	TRBJ1-1	.	CASSFGILNTEAFF	TGTGCCAGCAGTTTTGGGATTTTGAACACTGAAGCTTTCTTT
many	TRBV7-9	14	TRBJ1-2	.	CASAALPGNYGYTF	TGTGCCAGCGCCGCTTTACCAGGAAACTATGGCTACACCTTC
many	TRBV10-3	16	TRBJ2-7	.	CAITKRTARGGYEQYF	TGTGCCATCACTAAGAGGACAGCTCGGGGTGGTTACGAGCAGTACTTC
many	TRBV9	16	TRBJ2-5	TRBD1	CASSPGQGFLTEAQYF	TGTGCCAGCAGCCCGGGACAGGGGTTTCTTACCGAGGCCCAGTACTTC
many	TRBV6-2/TRBV6-3	14	TRBJ2-2	.	CASSRGLGAGELFF	TGTGCCAGCAGCCGCGGACTGGGCGCCGGGGAGCTGTTTTTT
many	TRBV7-2	15	TRBJ2-4	TRBD1	CASSLRGQGGNIQYF	TGTGCCAGCAGCTTAAGAGGACAGGGAGGAAACATTCAGTACTTC
many	TRBV11-2	14	TRBJ1-6	.	CASSFLGDNSPLHF	TGTGCCAGCAGCTTCCTGGGAGATAATTCACCCCTCCACTTT
few	TRBV15	14	TRBJ2-5	.	CATSRGTAKETQYF	TGTGCCACCAGCAGAGGGACAGCCAAAGAGACCCAGTACTTC
many	TRBV7-8	15	TRBJ2-5	TRBD1	CASSQRQGMIETQYF	TGTGCCAGCAGCCAGAGACAGGGGATGATAGAGACCCAGTACTTC
many	TRBV7-9	15	TRBJ1-4	TRBD1	CASSSGTATNEKLFF	TGTGCCAGCAGCTCCGGGACAGCTACTAATGAAAAACTGTTTTTT
many	TRBV7-2	15	TRBJ2-1	TRBD2	CASSYQAGDGNEQFF	TGTGCCAGCAGCTACCAAGCGGGGGACGGGAATGAGCAGTTCTTC
many	TRBV5-6	18	TRBJ2-3	TRBD1	CASSPGTGTGIITDTQYF	TGTGCCAGCAGCCCGGGGACAGGGACGGGCATAATCACAGATACGCAGTATTTT
many	TRBV11-1	13	TRBJ2-1	.	CASTIYPIGEQFF	TGTGCCAGCACCATTTACCCCATTGGTGAGCAGTTCTTC
many	TRBV29-1	14	TRBJ2-3	.	CSVVEQWGADTQYF	TGCAGCGTTGTGGAGCAGTGGGGGGCAGATACGCAGTATTTT
.	TRBV4-3	15	TRBJ2-1	TRBD2	CASSFGRGGYNEQFF	TGCGCCAGCTCGTTTGGGCGGGGGGGCTACAATGAGCAGTTCTTC
many	TRBV5-4	14	TRBJ1-6	.	CASSDGRINSPLHF	TGTGCCAGCAGCGACGGACGGATTAATTCACCCCTCCACTTT
many	TRBV5-1	13	TRBJ2-1	.	CASSLFGNNEQFF	TGCGCCAGCAGCTTGTTTGGAAACAATGAGCAGTTCTTC
many	TRBV12-3/TRBV12-4	14	TRBJ1-1	.	CASSFAGMNTEAFF	TGTGCCAGCAGTTTCGCGGGCATGAACACTGAAGCTTTCTTT
many	TRBV5-1	14	TRBJ1-5	.	CASKLGDSNQPQHF	TGCGCCAGCAAACTAGGAGATAGCAATCAGCCCCAGCATTTT
many	TRBV5-1	14	TRBJ1-2	.	CASSLTATNYGYTF	TGCGCCAGCAGCTTAACAGCTACTAACTATGGCTACACCTTC
many	TRBV20-1	17	TRBJ2-5	TRBD2	CSARGRGGYIPKETQYF	TGCAGTGCTAGGGGGCGGGGGGGCTATATACCCAAAGAGACCCAGTACTTC
many	TRBV7-2	15	TRBJ2-3	TRBD2	CASSLAGGRADTQYF	TGTGCCAGCAGCTTAGCCGGGGGGAGGGCAGATACGCAGTATTTT
many	TRBV7-9	14	TRBJ1-4	.	CASSRGGANEKLFF	TGTGCCAGCAGCCGGGGGGGAGCTAATGAAAAACTGTTTTTT
many	TRBV5-1	16	TRBJ1-1	.	CASSLDRAIKNTEAFF	TGCGCCAGCAGCTTGGACAGGGCGATAAAGAACACTGAAGCTTTCTTT
many	TRBV20-1	14	TRBJ1-2	.	CSARSRVTLGGYTF	TGCAGTGCTAGGTCCAGGGTCACGTTGGGTGGCTACACCTTC
many	TRBV7-9	15	TRBJ2-5	.	CASSSYRDLGETQYF	TGTGCCAGCAGCTCGTACAGGGATTTAGGGGAGACCCAGTACTTC
many	TRBV12-3/TRBV12-4	15	TRBJ2-3	TRBD1	CATFSWGQGSDTQYF	TGTGCCACCTTCTCGTGGGGACAGGGATCCGATACGCAGTATTTT
.	TRBV7-9	17	TRBJ2-6	.	CASSPPGAITGANVLTF	TGTGCCAGCAGCCCCCCTGGAGCGATTACTGGGGCCAACGTCCTGACTTTC
many	TRBV5-1	11	TRBJ2-3	.	CASREADTQYF	TGCGCCAGCAGGGAAGCAGATACGCAGTATTTT
many	TRBV3-1	15	TRBJ2-1	.	CASSQDGSSYNEQFF	TGTGCCAGCAGCCAAGATGGGAGCTCCTACAATGAGCAGTTCTTC
many	TRBV18	16	TRBJ2-5	TRBD1	CASSPQPGQGAETQYF	TGTGCCAGCTCACCACAACCGGGACAGGGTGCTGAGACCCAGTACTTC
many	TRBV5-6	16	TRBJ2-3	.	CASTAGSGSPTDTQYF	TGTGCCAGCACTGCTGGGAGTGGGTCCCCCACAGATACGCAGTATTTT
.	TRBV4-1	17	TRBJ1-5	.	CASSHDDGRYSNQPQHF	TGCGCCAGCAGCCACGACGACGGTCGGTATAGCAATCAGCCCCAGCATTTT
many	TRBV18	13	TRBJ1-1	.	CASSPYFRAEAFF	TGTGCCAGCTCCCCTTATTTCAGGGCTGAAGCTTTCTTT